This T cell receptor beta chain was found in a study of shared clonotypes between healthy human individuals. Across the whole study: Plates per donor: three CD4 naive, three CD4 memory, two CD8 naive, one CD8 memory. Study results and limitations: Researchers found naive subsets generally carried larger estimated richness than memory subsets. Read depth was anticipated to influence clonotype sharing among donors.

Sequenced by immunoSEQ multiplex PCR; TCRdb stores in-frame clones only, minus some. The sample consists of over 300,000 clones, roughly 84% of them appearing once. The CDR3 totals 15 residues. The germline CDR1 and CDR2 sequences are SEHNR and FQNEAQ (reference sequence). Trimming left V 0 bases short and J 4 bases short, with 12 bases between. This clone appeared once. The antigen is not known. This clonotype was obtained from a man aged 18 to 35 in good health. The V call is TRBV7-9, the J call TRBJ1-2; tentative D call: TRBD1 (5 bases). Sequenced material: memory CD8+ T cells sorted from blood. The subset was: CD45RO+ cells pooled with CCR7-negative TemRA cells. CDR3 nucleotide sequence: TGTGCCAGCAGCTTAGCGAGGACAAACCTCTATGGCTACACCTTC. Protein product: CASSLARTNLYGYTF.